Listed below are T cell receptor beta chains from one sample, sequenced in a study of vaccination and CD4 T cells after COVID-19. These receptors are not linked to any known antigen. TCRdb re-derived calls from the PCR reads in MiXCR, one entry per CDR3 protein. The repertoire consists of roughly 20,000 distinct CDR3 sequences, with 56% occurring once and the leading ten covering 8% to 10%. Sequences were obtained from CD4+ T cells from blood, cultured in vitro. These receptors all come from a human donor who had recovered from COVID-19. CDR3s leave out the opening cysteine and the closing phenylalanine or tryptophan. D genes are given only for firm matches.

V	J	D	CDR3
TRBV2	TRBJ2-3	-	ASSPGRITDTQY
TRBV7-2	TRBJ2-4	-	ASSLPFGALGKNIQY
TRBV4-1	TRBJ2-2	-	ASSQDRLASRAGELF
TRBV6-1	TRBJ2-7	TRBD2	ASSHLILAREQDEQY
TRBV7-9	TRBJ1-1	TRBD1	ASRSQGAGNTEAF
TRBV24-1	TRBJ2-5	-	ATSDFRTGPLGGQETQY
TRBV7-2	TRBJ2-1	-	ASRQRDRSPEQF
TRBV28	TRBJ1-2	-	ASSTGNYGYT
TRBV11-2	TRBJ2-7	-	ASRGWGHEQY
TRBV7-2	TRBJ1-2	-	ASSPSTENYGYT
TRBV27	TRBJ1-2	TRBD1	ASQRGQGGGYT
TRBV20-1	TRBJ2-1	-	SARGISYNEQF
TRBV7-9	TRBJ2-1	TRBD2	ASSPGTSGDNEQF
TRBV6-5	TRBJ2-2	TRBD1	ASSSPGQGGTGELF
TRBV19	TRBJ1-6	-	ASLGVGGLVNSPLH
TRBV4-2	TRBJ2-1	TRBD2	ASSQAGLAGNNEQF
TRBV19	TRBJ2-1	TRBD2	ASRSTSGPYNEQF
TRBV19	TRBJ2-7	TRBD1	ASSITGDEQY
TRBV7-9	TRBJ2-2	TRBD2	ASSLGGWREDPNTGELF
TRBV5-1	TRBJ2-1	TRBD2	ASSSRGSGSTNYAYNEQF
TRBV6-2/TRBV6-3	TRBJ1-1	-	ASTATYRPNTEAF
TRBV10-3	TRBJ2-6	-	AISDGWGTGANVLT
TRBV6-1	TRBJ1-6	-	ASSERPGTTGSYNSPLH
TRBV20-1	TRBJ2-1	-	SARDRGIHNEQF
TRBV29-1	TRBJ2-5	TRBD1	SMGQNQETQY
TRBV28	TRBJ1-6	-	ASSYSQRANSPLH
TRBV6-1	TRBJ1-6	-	ASSRKGAIGTGNSPLH
TRBV7-9	TRBJ1-3	-	ASSLGGISGNTIY
TRBV27	TRBJ2-5	-	ASSAQLGGVGTQY
TRBV5-3	TRBJ1-1	TRBD1	ASSFSSDRGWSEAF
TRBV6-2/TRBV6-3	TRBJ1-3	TRBD1	ASSKPGQSHR
TRBV20-1	TRBJ2-7	-	SARGPRNRAISYEQY
TRBV7-2	TRBJ1-2	-	ASSFSTYGYT
TRBV20-1	TRBJ1-3	-	SARGGTNSGNTIY
TRBV6-1	TRBJ2-3	-	ASSSSADTQY
TRBV20-1	TRBJ2-1	-	SARDPRRYNEQF
TRBV24-1	TRBJ2-1	-	ATSDRSVSSYNEQF
TRBV6-1	TRBJ1-1	-	ASSKDDQTRAF
TRBV7-3	TRBJ2-1	-	ASRPSGSYNEQF
TRBV5-3	TRBJ1-1	-	AMPILPGRDTEAF
TRBV18	TRBJ1-5	-	ASSPNRDLTIQPQH
TRBV6-1	TRBJ2-2	TRBD2	ASSGTSGSTGELF
TRBV30	TRBJ1-6	-	AWRGPYNSPLH
TRBV3-1	TRBJ2-7	-	ASSPTDPNEQY
TRBV6-2/TRBV6-3	TRBJ1-1	-	ASSQSGGTEAF